The 30 T cell receptor beta chains reported below all come from one sample, sequenced in a study of T cell clonotyping in hematopoietic cell transplantation (TCRdb year 2021). This sample's time point label indicates: 100 days after allo-HCT. Libraries were prepared through the immunoSEQ multiplex PCR assay. TCRdb holds this immuneACCESS table with in-frame rearrangements only. Some clones are missing; in checked studies, unresolved V genes explain under half, and the rest has no known cause. This sample comprises roughly 29,000 clones, approximately 90% of them detected only once. The ten top clones hold around a tenth of the sample. Specimen: PBMCs, collected 100 days after allogeneic stem cell transplant. The receptors come from a female patient aged 50-60 years who had an allogeneic stem cell transplant from a related donor, so the T cells may come from the graft donor. Some clones in this sample may be carry-over from other donors' samples.

The CDR3, as DNA: TGTGCCTGGAGTGTAGGGGGCACTGAAGCTTTCTTT. Amino acid sequence: CAWSVGGTEAFF. V is TRBV30 and J is TRBJ1-1; a weak D match, TRBD1 (6 bases). This CDR3 is 12 amino acids long. The germline gives CDR1 GTSNPN, CDR2 SVGIG (reference sequence). With 0 bases removed from V and 4 bases from J, the gap between germline ends came to 6 bases.

The rearrangement joins TRBV5-6 to TRBJ1-2; the match to TRBD1 covers 7 bases. The CDR3 has 16 amino acids. Germline V gene sequence: CDR1 SGHDT, CDR2 YYEEEE. The junction had 11 bases not matched to a gene; V was cut back by 2 bases and J by 4 bases. CDR3 in amino acids: CASSFADRAPLYGYTF. The CDR3 nucleotides read TGTGCCAGCAGCTTCGCAGACAGGGCTCCCCTCTATGGCTACACCTTC. Full variable domain (rest looked up from reference TRBV5-6 and TRBJ1-2): DAGVTQSPTHLIKTRGQQVTLRCSPKSGHDTVSWYQQALGQGPQFIFQYYEEEERQRGNFPDRFSGHQFPNYSSELNVNALLLGDSALYLCASSFADRAPLYGYTFGSGTRLTVV.

The chain has TRBV7-2 and TRBJ1-1, with D possibly TRBD1 on 5 matching bases. V lost 1 base to trimming and J lost 1 base, with 16 bases between them. CDR3 length: 17 residues. Germline assignment: CDR1 SGHTA and CDR2 FQGNSA. CDR3 region: CASSLGPGGRRNTEAFF. CDR3 sequence (DNA): TGTGCCAGCAGCTTAGGTCCGGGGGGGAGGAGGAACACTGAAGCTTTCTTT.

This clone was counted once. The chain is built from TRBV19 and TRBJ2-5; possibly TRBD2 for D (5 bases). There are 14 residues in the CDR3. Per the germline V gene, CDR1 is LNHDA and CDR2 is SQIVND (reference sequence). V lost 1 base to trimming and J lost 3 bases, with 9 bases between them. The CDR3 nucleotides read TGTGCCAGTAGTATAGTCGTCGGGGAAGAGACCCAGTACTTC. Encoded protein: CASSIVVGEETQYF. Variable domain in full (rest from reference TRBV19 and TRBJ2-5): DGGITQSPKYLFRKEGQNVTLSCEQNLNHDAMYWYRQDPGQGLRLIYYSQIVNDFQKGDIAEGYSVSREKKESFPLTVTSAQKNPTAFYLCASSIVVGEETQYFGPGTRLLVL.

The chain combines TRBV7-3 with TRBJ2-7; maybe TRBD1 (5 bases). The germline V and J ends were trimmed by 0 bases and 3 bases, with 15 bases remaining between them. This CDR3 is built from 16 residues. Germline lookup yields CDR1 SGHTA and CDR2 FQGTGA. The CDR3 here is CASSLTLSTASYEQYF. The CDR3 nucleotides are TGTGCCAGCAGCTTAACCCTTTCGACAGCGAGCTACGAGCAGTACTTC.

The V call is TRBV6-1, the J call TRBJ1-1; the D is unclear. The V end was cut by 4 bases, the J end by 2 bases, with 11 bases between. The germline gives CDR1 MNHNS, CDR2 SASEGT. The CDR3 consists of 14 residues. CDR3 in amino acids: CASSVIPGNTEAFF. The CDR3 DNA reads as TGTGCCAGCAGTGTAATTCCGGGCAACACTGAAGCTTTCTTT.

The V gene is TRBV7-3, the J gene TRBJ2-3; D gene ambiguous. There are 14 residues in the CDR3. Trimming left V 1 base short and J 3 bases short, with 8 bases between. Germline CDR1 SGHTA, CDR2 FQGTGA. The CDR3, as DNA: TGTGCCAGCAGCTTAATGGGTGTAACAGATACGCAGTATTTT. Its translation is CASSLMGVTDTQYF. The full variable domain, with the rest looked up from reference TRBV7-3 and TRBJ2-3, is GAGVSQTPSNKVTEKGKYVELRCDPISGHTALYWYRQSLGQGPEFLIYFQGTGAADDSGLPNDRFFAVRPEGSVSTLKIQRTERGDSAVYLCASSLMGVTDTQYFGPGTRLTVL.

The chain has TRBV2 and TRBJ2-3; tentatively, D is TRBD2 (5 bases). Trimming left V 5 bases short and J 10 bases short, with 16 bases between. The germline V gene has CDR1 SNHLY and CDR2 FYNNEI. The CDR3 sequence is 13 residues long. DNA of the CDR3: TGTGCCAGCAGTTTACCGGGATCGGTAGCGCAGTATTTT. Translation gives CASSLPGSVAQYF.

CDR3 nucleotide sequence: TGTGCCAGCAGCAAAGGGACAGCTCGCTCTGGAAACACCATATATTTT. It codes for CASSKGTARSGNTIYF. The chain employs TRBV9 and TRBJ1-3; 7 nucleotides align to TRBD1. Germline V gives CDR1 SGDLS, CDR2 YYNGEE. Unmatched junction bases numbered 7, after V lost 4 bases and J lost 0 bases. The CDR3 has 16 amino acids.

The V gene is TRBV7-3, the J gene TRBJ2-5; D is uncertain. Germline V gene sequence: CDR1 SGHTA, CDR2 FQGTGA. V shed 3 bases and J shed 6 bases, with 5 bases lying between them. The CDR3 covers 11 residues. In DNA, the CDR3 is TGTGCCAGCAGCTTTATGAAGACCCAGTACTTC. It specifies CASSFMKTQYF.

The chain has TRBV27 and TRBJ1-2; TRBD1 matches 7 bases. V shed 0 bases, J shed 2 bases, and the junction held 3 bases outside the gene matches. The CDR3 consists of 15 residues. The germline V gene has CDR1 MNHEY and CDR2 SMNVEV (reference sequence). In DNA form, the CDR3 reads TGTGCCAGCAGTTTATCGACAGGGATGAACTATGGCTACACCTTC. Translation: CASSLSTGMNYGYTF.

This chain uses TRBV7-3 with TRBJ2-7; no clear D gene. The germline gives CDR1 SGHTA, CDR2 FQGTGA. V lost 3 bases and J 2 bases, leaving 8 bases between the germline ends. This CDR3 comprises 13 residues. CDR3 in amino acids: CASSFGRAYEQYF. DNA of the CDR3: TGTGCCAGCAGCTTTGGACGGGCCTACGAGCAGTACTTC.

The J gene is TRBJ1-1, the V gene TRBV6-5; 8 bases map to TRBD1. The V gene's germline CDR1 is MNHEY and CDR2 SVGAGI. The CDR3 sequence is 15 residues long. Trimming at V came to 1 base and at J to 4 bases, leaving 5 bases not matched to a gene. CDR3 region: CASSYLRTGSTEAFF. The CDR3 bases are TGTGCCAGCAGTTACTTAAGGACAGGGTCCACTGAAGCTTTCTTT.

This clone was seen only once. The chain has TRBV6-5 and TRBJ2-2; D gene uncertain. Looked up from germline, CDR1 is MNHEY and CDR2 is SVGAGI. Trimming stripped 6 bases from V and 0 bases from J, with 2 bases between. CDR3 length equals 12 residues. The CDR3 loop reads CASSTNTGELFF. The CDR3 region has the DNA TGTGCCAGCAGCACGAACACCGGGGAGCTGTTTTTT.

Comments on this clone: Additional DNA sequences in this sample encode the identical CDR3. The J gene is TRBJ1-5, the V gene TRBV19, with 7 positions matching TRBD1. The ends lost 3 bases at V and 2 bases at J; junction bases unmatched: 1. Germline V gene data show CDR1 as LNHDA and CDR2 as SQIVND (reference sequence). The CDR3 totals 14 residues. This chain's CDR3 is CASSIRGRNQPQHF. DNA of the CDR3: TGTGCCAGTAGTATTAGGGGGCGCAATCAGCCCCAGCATTTT.

V usage is TRBV6-6 and J usage is TRBJ2-7; TRBD1 matches 9 bases. V dropped 2 bases and J dropped 0; count of bases not matched to a gene: 2. The V gene's germline CDR1 is MNHNY and CDR2 SVGAGI (reference sequence). The CDR3 has 15 amino acids. CDR3 loop: CASSYPGQGSYEQYF. Here the CDR3 DNA reads TGTGCCAGCAGTTACCCGGGACAGGGCTCCTACGAGCAGTACTTC.

The J gene is TRBJ1-5, the V gene TRBV2, with TRBD1 as a possible D gene (5 bases). CDR1 is SNHLY and CDR2 is FYNNEI in the germline V gene. The V end was cut by 7 bases, the J end by 0 bases, with 13 bases between. The CDR3 covers 15 residues. The DNA of the CDR3 is TGTGCCAGCACCGAGGGGAGATATAGCAATCAGCCCCAGCATTTT. Amino acid sequence: CASTEGRYSNQPQHF.

J is TRBJ1-6 and V is TRBV7-2; no clear D gene. The CDR3 contains 13 residues. CDR1 and CDR2 (germline): SGHTA, FQGNSA. The V end lost 1 base, the J end lost 4 bases, and 2 bases lay between the germline ends. The CDR3 loop is CASSLDYNSPLHF. The CDR3 DNA is TGTGCCAGCAGCTTAGATTATAATTCACCCCTCCACTTT.

The J gene is TRBJ2-5, the V gene TRBV5-5, with 9 nucleotides matching TRBD1. After removal of 6 bases from V and 5 bases from J, the junction contained 11 bases not matched to a gene. The CDR3 has 15 amino acids. Germline V lookup: CDR1 SGHKS, CDR2 YYEKEE (reference sequence). The CDR3 nucleotides are TGTGCCAGCACAAAGTGGACAGGGGAGGCGGAGACCCAGTACTTC. Protein: CASTKWTGEAETQYF.

This sequence joins TRBV30 and TRBJ1-3; 7 positions agree with TRBD1. After removal of 5 bases from V and 0 bases from J, the junction contained 4 bases not matched to a gene. There are 14 residues in the CDR3. CDR1 and CDR2 from the germline V gene are GTSNPN and SVGIG (reference sequence). CDR3 nucleotide sequence: TGTGCCTGGCAGGGGGTTGTCTCTGGAAACACCATATATTTT. It specifies CAWQGVVSGNTIYF.

The chain uses TRBV28 and TRBJ1-5; D is unclear. Germline CDR1 MDHEN, CDR2 SYDVKM. Trimming pared 4 bases from V and 4 bases from J, leaving 11 bases between. This CDR3 has 14 residues. CDR3 DNA: TGTGCCAGCAGTTATCCCACGACGAATCAGCCCCAGCATTTT. This codes for CASSYPTTNQPQHF. The full variable domain, in which reference TRBV28 and TRBJ1-5 provide the parts outside the CDR3, is DVKVTQSSRYLVKRTGEKVFLECVQDMDHENMFWYRQDPGLGLRLIYFSYDVKMKEKGDIPEGYSVSREKKERFSLILESASTNQTSMYLCASSYPTTNQPQHFGDGTRLSIL.

The rearrangement links TRBV5-1 to TRBJ1-2, with D uncertain. The CDR3 extends over 13 amino acids. The germline V gene encodes CDR1 SGHRS and CDR2 YFSETQ. The V and J ends lost 5 bases and 12 bases respectively, with 20 bases between them. The CDR3: CASSYETPLSHTF. The CDR3 DNA reads as TGCGCCAGCAGTTATGAGACCCCCCTGAGCCACACCTTC.

This clone was seen more than once but under ten times. The gene calls are TRBV29-1 and TRBJ2-1; D is possibly TRBD2 (6 bases). The CDR3 is made up of 14 amino acids. V was shortened by 7 bases and J by 5 bases, with 18 bases between the two germline ends. Germline V gives CDR1 SQVTM, CDR2 ANQGSEA. The CDR3 coding sequence is TGCAGCGCCCGGGCCGCGGGGAGGAACAATGAGCAGTTCTTC. Translation: CSARAAGRNNEQFF.

This clone appeared once. The chain is built from TRBV5-1 and TRBJ1-5; no reliable D call. Per the germline V gene, CDR1 is SGHRS and CDR2 is YFSETQ. V was trimmed by 1 base and J by 3 bases, leaving 11 bases between them. The CDR3 spans 15 residues. CDR3 coding DNA: TGCGCCAGCAGCTTGAACCTGGGCTACAATCAGCCCCAGCATTTT. Residues: CASSLNLGYNQPQHF.

This clone occurred a few times. The genes are TRBV7-2 and TRBJ1-2; unclear D gene. The V end lost 0 bases, the J end lost 1 base, and 9 bases lay between the germline ends. Germline lookup yields CDR1 SGHTA and CDR2 FQGNSA. CDR3 length: 15 amino acids. CDR3 coding DNA: TGTGCCAGCAGCTTAGCGCGACTAATTAACTATGGCTACACCTTC. Its translation: CASSLARLINYGYTF.

In the case of this clone: Likely a read error: the CDR3 ends without its conserved phenylalanine or tryptophan. Because the CDR3's place on the DNA is in doubt, the DNA is left out and the CDR3 is given as listed by TCRdb. The genes are TRBV11-2 and TRBJ1-2. 13 amino acids form the CDR3, both terminal residues included. The germline CDR1 and CDR2 sequences are SGHAT and FQNNGV. The CDR3 reads CASSKHTPPGTSV.

J is TRBJ2-6 and V is TRBV9; no firm D call. The V end lost 2 bases, the J end lost 0 bases, and 3 bases lay between the germline ends. The CDR3 totals 14 residues. Germline CDR1 and CDR2: SGDLS and YYNGEE. The CDR3 is CASSVSSGANVLTF. CDR3 sequence (DNA): TGTGCCAGCAGCGTGAGCTCTGGGGCCAACGTCCTGACTTTC.

V gene TRBV19 combines with J gene TRBJ1-1; 7 nucleotides match TRBD1. The CDR3 extends over 12 amino acids. Germline V gene data show CDR1 as LNHDA and CDR2 as SQIVND (reference sequence). Trimming took 3 bases from V and 9 from J; bases not matched to a gene: 4. CDR3 nucleotides: TGTGCCAGTAGTATCAGGGGGGGCCAAGCTTTCTTT. Encoded protein: CASSIRGGQAFF. The whole variable domain, filled in from reference TRBV19 and TRBJ1-1, reads DGGITQSPKYLFRKEGQNVTLSCEQNLNHDAMYWYRQDPGQGLRLIYYSQIVNDFQKGDIAEGYSVSREKKESFPLTVTSAQKNPTAFYLCASSIRGGQAFFGQGTRLTVV.

The chain couples TRBV5-1 to TRBJ2-7, with 8 bases matching TRBD2. The CDR3 is made up of 15 amino acids. Germline V lookup: CDR1 SGHRS, CDR2 YFSETQ. V lost 0 bases and J lost 3; bases outside the gene matches: 5. The chain's CDR3 is CASSLAGGAFYEQYF. The CDR3, as DNA: TGCGCCAGCAGCTTGGCCGGGGGGGCTTTCTACGAGCAGTACTTC.

The rearrangement joins TRBV7-2 to TRBJ2-7, with 7 bases aligning to TRBD2. V was clipped by 6 bases and J by 0 bases; unmatched bases: 5. The CDR3 runs 14 residues. CDR1 and CDR2 (germline): SGHTA, FQGNSA. The CDR3 spells CASSTAGSSYEQYF. CDR3 DNA: TGTGCCAGCAGTACAGCGGGGTCCTCCTACGAGCAGTACTTC.